This is a list of T cell receptor beta chains from one sample in a study of blood T cell repertoires in COVID-19. This table comes from immunoSEQ multiplex PCR, and its TCRdb copy is limited to in-frame clones, with some not included. The data contain about 260,000 clones, around 93% of them seen just once; the ten biggest clones take up around 2.8%. Specimen: PBMCs or T cells enriched from blood (not recorded which). Source of these receptors: a man aged 40-49 years who had been exposed to COVID-19. Each CDR3 is given with its conserved first and last residue. A D gene is named only where the DNA matches it firmly. Rows give clone size only sometimes, using once, few, many, or a class for an expanded clone.

j_gene	d_gene	v_gene	abundance	CDR3nt	CDR3aa
TRBJ1-3	.	TRBV2	.	TGTGCCAGCAGGGAGAACAGGGTTTGGGACACCATATATTTT	CASRENRVWDTIYF
TRBJ1-3	.	TRBV28	.	TGTGCCAGCAGCGCTTACTTCAAGAGCTCTGGAAACACCATATATTTT	CASSAYFKSSGNTIYF
TRBJ2-1	TRBD2	TRBV29-1	.	TGCAGCGTTGGGGGGCTAGCGGGAGGACTGAATGAGCAGTTCTTC	CSVGGLAGGLNEQFF
TRBJ1-5	.	TRBV7-3	.	TGTGCCAGCAGCTTGACAGAGAATCAGCCCCAGCATTTT	CASSLTENQPQHF
TRBJ2-7	TRBD2	TRBV28	.	TGTGCCAGCAGTTTACTTGGGACTAGCGGGAGTTACGAGCAGTACTTC	CASSLLGTSGSYEQYF
TRBJ1-5	.	TRBV7-8	once	TGTGCCAGCAGCTTATTCCAGAGCAATCAGCCCCAGCATTTT	CASSLFQSNQPQHF
TRBJ2-3	TRBD2	TRBV4-1	.	TGCGCCAGCAGCCAAGGCCCTAGCGGGAGCGGGCCAGATACGCAGTATTTT	CASSQGPSGSGPDTQYF
TRBJ1-2	.	TRBV14	.	TGTGCCAGCAGCCAAGTCAGAGGTTATGGCTACACCTTC	CASSQVRGYGYTF
TRBJ2-7	TRBD1	TRBV30	.	TGTGCCTGGACCCTGCGACAGGGCCACGAGCAGTACTTC	CAWTLRQGHEQYF
TRBJ1-6	TRBD1	TRBV19	once	TGTGCCAGTAGTGGGGGACAGGCCTCTAATTCACCCCTCCACTTT	CASSGGQASNSPLHF
TRBJ1-5	.	TRBV2	.	TGTGCCAGCACCCTAGACGGGGGAATTAGCAATCAGCCCCAGCATTTT	CASTLDGGISNQPQHF
TRBJ2-3	TRBD2	TRBV28	.	TGTGCCAGCAGTTTACCTACACTAGCGGGAGCGAATACGCAGTATTTT	CASSLPTLAGANTQYF
TRBJ1-1	.	TRBV7-9	.	TGTGCCAGCAGCGCCCAGATACCGACAGTTGAAGCTTTCTTT	CASSAQIPTVEAFF
TRBJ2-7	TRBD1	TRBV7-6	few	TGTGCCAGCAGCTTAGGTCTCTCCGAGACAGGGGGTTACGAGCAGTACTTC	CASSLGLSETGGYEQYF
TRBJ1-5	TRBD1	TRBV28	.	TGTGCCAGCAGCCCTGGGACAGGGGTGAATCAGCCCCAGCATTTT	CASSPGTGVNQPQHF
TRBJ2-2	.	TRBV27	.	TGTGCCAGCAGTTTGGGGGGCGGGGAGCTGTTTTTT	CASSLGGGELFF
TRBJ2-3	TRBD2	TRBV7-3	.	TGTGCCAGCAGCCTAGAAGCGGGAAAGTTAGATACGCAGTATTTT	CASSLEAGKLDTQYF
TRBJ1-4	.	TRBV7-9	once	TGTGCCAGCAGCTTGACAGAGACAACTAATGAAAAACTGTTTTTT	CASSLTETTNEKLFF
TRBJ2-2	.	TRBV19	.	TGTGCCAGTAGTATACTAGCCTCGAACACCGGGGAGCTGTTTTTT	CASSILASNTGELFF
TRBJ1-5	TRBD1	TRBV28	.	TGTGCCAGCAGCCCTGAACAGGGGATTCGACCCCAGCATTTT	CASSPEQGIRPQHF
TRBJ2-7	.	TRBV5-1	.	TGCGCCAGCAGCTTGGGACGGGTCATCTACGAGCAGTACTTC	CASSLGRVIYEQYF
TRBJ1-1	.	TRBV27	.	TGTGCCAGCAGTTCCTTACAGGGAGTGAACACTGAAGCTTTCTTT	CASSSLQGVNTEAFF
TRBJ1-3	.	TRBV3-1/TRBV3-2	.	TGTGCCAGCAGCCCTGGGGGGGGAAGTGGAAACACCATATATTTT	CASSPGGGSGNTIYF
TRBJ1-6	TRBD1	TRBV14	.	TGTGCCAGCAGCCGCGGGACAGTGAGTTCACCCCTCCACTTT	CASSRGTVSSPLHF
TRBJ2-7	TRBD1	TRBV19	.	TGTGCCAGTAGTATTGGACTCTCACGGACAGGCAGACCTCTTAACACCCACTCCTACGAGCAGTACTTC	CASSIGLSRTGRPLNTHSYEQYF
TRBJ1-2	.	TRBV4-1	.	TGCGCCAGCAGCCGGAACTTCGGACAGACAAACTATGGCTACACCTTC	CASSRNFGQTNYGYTF
TRBJ2-3	.	TRBV6-6	.	TGTGCCAGCAGAAACAGGGGGGGCGCTTACACAGATACGCAGTATTTT	CASRNRGGAYTDTQYF
TRBJ1-2	TRBD1	TRBV10-3	.	TGTGCCATCAGCGAGGACAGGGGGCTTAACTATGGCTACACCTTC	CAISEDRGLNYGYTF
TRBJ1-6	.	TRBV9	.	TGTGCCAGCAGCGTAGATAGCCCGGGGAATTCACCCCTCCACTTT	CASSVDSPGNSPLHF
TRBJ2-7	.	TRBV5-5	once	TGTGCCAGCAGTTTTAGCTCCTACGAGCAGTACTTC	CASSFSSYEQYF
TRBJ2-7	TRBD2	TRBV11-2	.	TGTGCCAGCAGCTTCGGACTAGCGCCTTCCTACGAGCAGTACTTC	CASSFGLAPSYEQYF
TRBJ2-1	TRBD2	TRBV5-5	.	TGTGCCAGCAGCTTGGTCCTAGCGACTAGCCCACATGAGCAGTTCTTC	CASSLVLATSPHEQFF
TRBJ2-1	TRBD1	TRBV18	once	TGTGCCAGCTCACCAGGGACAGCCATGGACCGTTGGCAGTTCTTC	CASSPGTAMDRWQFF
TRBJ2-5	TRBD2	TRBV7-7	.	TGTGCTAGCAGCCGATCCAGGACTAGCGGGAGGTACGAACAAGAGACCCAGTACTTC	CASSRSRTSGRYEQETQYF
TRBJ2-5	.	TRBV28	.	TGTGCCAGCAGTTTCGCAGGCGAGACCCAGTACTTC	CASSFAGETQYF
TRBJ1-4	.	TRBV13	few	TGTGCCAGCAGCCGAACCCAATCAGGGGCCTTTAATGAAAAACTGTTTTTT	CASSRTQSGAFNEKLFF
TRBJ1-4	TRBD1	TRBV15	.	TGTGCCACCAAGACAGGGCTAGCTAATGAAAAACTGTTTTTT	CATKTGLANEKLFF
TRBJ1-1	TRBD1	TRBV10-1	.	TGCGCCAGCAGTGAATACAGGGGGAACACTGAAGCTTTCTTT	CASSEYRGNTEAFF
TRBJ2-7	TRBD2	TRBV11-2	once	TGTGCCAGCAGCTTAGGGACTAGCGGGAGTTCCCACGAGCAGTACTTC	CASSLGTSGSSHEQYF